The text below deals with one TCR beta chain. The data belong to a study of blood T cell repertoires in COVID-19. Background on the study: Samples came from the United States, Italy and Spain, spanning acute and convalescent COVID-19. Sources were T cells, B-cell-depleted T cells, or PBMCs; the material itself was cDNA or gDNA.

Authors' data handling: Quantification of nucleated cells was approximated via reference gene primer amplification. The data were produced by immunoSEQ multiplex PCR, yet TCRdb's version contains in-frame clones alone and is incomplete. The V and J calls and clone size come from that table; D and trimming were worked out from the DNA. The sample contains around 130,000 clones, about 88% of which appear only once. This TCR derives from a woman older than 75 with acute or convalescent COVID-19. Sequences were obtained from peripheral blood.

The CDR3 nucleotides are TGTGCCAGCAGCATTGACAGCAGTCTTGGAAACACCATATATTTT. It encodes CASSIDSSLGNTIYF. The chain recombines TRBV9 with TRBJ1-3, with a possible D match to TRBD1 (5 bases). V was cut by 4 bases and J by 3 bases, with 14 bases left in between. Germline V CDR1 and CDR2: SGDLS, YYNGEE. This CDR3 is 15 amino acids long.